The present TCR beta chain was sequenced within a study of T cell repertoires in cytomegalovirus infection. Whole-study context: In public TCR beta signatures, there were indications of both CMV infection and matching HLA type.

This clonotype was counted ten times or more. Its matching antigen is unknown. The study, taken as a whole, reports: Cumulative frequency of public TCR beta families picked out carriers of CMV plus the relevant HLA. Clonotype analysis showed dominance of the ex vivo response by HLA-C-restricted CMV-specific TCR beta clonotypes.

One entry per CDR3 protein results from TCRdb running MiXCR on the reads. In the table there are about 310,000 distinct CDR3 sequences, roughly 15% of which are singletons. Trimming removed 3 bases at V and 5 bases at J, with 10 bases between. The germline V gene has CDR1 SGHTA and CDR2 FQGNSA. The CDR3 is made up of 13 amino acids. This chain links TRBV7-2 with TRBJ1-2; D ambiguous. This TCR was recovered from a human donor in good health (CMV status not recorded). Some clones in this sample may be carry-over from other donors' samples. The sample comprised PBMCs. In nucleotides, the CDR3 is TGTGCCAGCAGCTTGGGAGGGTCGTATGGCTACACCTTC. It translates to CASSLGGSYGYTF.